The clone carrying this T cell receptor (beta chain) was detected ten times or more. Its antigen remains unknown. This specimen belongs to a study of T cells in Graves' hyperthyroidism and ophthalmopathy. No ophthalmopathy progression within 18 months constituted stable Graves' hyperthyroidism. Study-level findings and limits: The blood repertoire included most of the expanded thyroid clonotypes above 0.001.

Trimming at V came to 7 bases and at J to 5 bases, leaving 8 bases not matched to a gene. The CDR3 contains 13 residues. Germline loops: CDR1 DFQATT, CDR2 SNEGSKA (reference sequence). The CDR3 regions of TCR beta were amplified from RNA transcripts. The HTBI primer set served for first-round RT-PCR of the TCR CDR3. TCRdb passed the multiplex PCR reads through MiXCR, listing each CDR3 protein once. The sample lists under 400,000 distinct CDR3 sequences; around a sixth were seen once. This TCR came from a man between 25 and 39 years old with Graves' hyperthyroidism. The sample consisted of blood. V usage is TRBV20-1 and J usage is TRBJ2-7; 10 bases fit TRBD2. In DNA, the CDR3 is TGCAGTGGAAATAGCGGGGGGCTGAACGAGCAGTACTTC. Its protein is CSGNSGGLNEQYF.